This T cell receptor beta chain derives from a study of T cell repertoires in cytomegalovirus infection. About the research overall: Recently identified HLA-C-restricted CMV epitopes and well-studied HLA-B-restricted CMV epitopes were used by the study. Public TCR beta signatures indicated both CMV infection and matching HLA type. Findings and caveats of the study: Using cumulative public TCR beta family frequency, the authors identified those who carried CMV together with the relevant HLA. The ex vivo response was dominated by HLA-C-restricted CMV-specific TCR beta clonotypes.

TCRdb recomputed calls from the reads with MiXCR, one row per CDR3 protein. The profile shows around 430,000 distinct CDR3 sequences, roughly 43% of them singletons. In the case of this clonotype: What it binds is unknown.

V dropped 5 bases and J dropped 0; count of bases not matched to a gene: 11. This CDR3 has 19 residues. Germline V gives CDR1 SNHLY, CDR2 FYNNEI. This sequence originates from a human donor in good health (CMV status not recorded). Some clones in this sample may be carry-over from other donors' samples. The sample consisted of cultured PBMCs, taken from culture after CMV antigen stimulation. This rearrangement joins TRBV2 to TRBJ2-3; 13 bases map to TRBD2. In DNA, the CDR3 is TGTGCCAGCAGTCTAGCCCCCGGGACTAGCGGGACTAGCACAGATACGCAGTATTTT. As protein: CASSLAPGTSGTSTDTQYF.